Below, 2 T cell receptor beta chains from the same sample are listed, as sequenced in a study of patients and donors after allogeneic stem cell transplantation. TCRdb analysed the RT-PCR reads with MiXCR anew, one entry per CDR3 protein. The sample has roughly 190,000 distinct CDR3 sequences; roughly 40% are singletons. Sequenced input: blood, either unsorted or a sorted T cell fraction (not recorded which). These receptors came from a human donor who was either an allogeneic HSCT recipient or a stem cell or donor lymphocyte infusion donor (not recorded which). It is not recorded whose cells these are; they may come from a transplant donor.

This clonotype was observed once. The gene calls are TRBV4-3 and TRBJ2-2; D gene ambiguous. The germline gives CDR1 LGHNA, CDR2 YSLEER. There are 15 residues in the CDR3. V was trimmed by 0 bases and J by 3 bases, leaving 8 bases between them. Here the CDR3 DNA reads TGCGCCAGCAGCCAAGACTGGCGGTACACCGGGGAGCTGTTTTTT. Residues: CASSQDWRYTGELFF.

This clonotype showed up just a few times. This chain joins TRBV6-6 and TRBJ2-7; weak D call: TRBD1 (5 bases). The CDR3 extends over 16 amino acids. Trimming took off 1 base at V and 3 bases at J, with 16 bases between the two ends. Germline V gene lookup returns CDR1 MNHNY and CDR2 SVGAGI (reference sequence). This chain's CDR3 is CASSYLGQSPLYEQYF. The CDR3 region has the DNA TGTGCCAGCAGTTACTTAGGACAATCTCCCCTCTACGAGCAGTACTTC.